This passage covers 28 T cell receptor beta chains from one sample sequenced in a study of graft-versus-host responses after intestinal transplantation. Method: immunoSEQ multiplex PCR; TCRdb's copy keeps in-frame clones and lacks some. Of over 45,000 clones listed, around 90% are singletons. The sequencing used PBMCs, collected 26 days after transplant. The source is a human patient who received an intestinal transplant, so some T cells may come from the graft donor.

J is TRBJ2-1 and V is TRBV30, with D maybe TRBD1 (5 bases). The CDR3 has 11 amino acids. V was clipped by 3 bases and J by 6 bases, with 6 bases between them. Germline CDR1 reads GTSNPN; CDR2 reads SVGIG (reference sequence). CDR3 bases: TGTGCCTGGAGCGACAGCAATGAGCAGTTCTTC. Encoded protein: CAWSDSNEQFF.

This CDR3 is CASSRQGLNTEAFF. In nucleotides, the CDR3 is TGCGCCAGCAGCCGACAGGGCCTTAACACTGAAGCTTTCTTT. The genes are TRBV4-3 and TRBJ1-1; 7 positions match TRBD1. The trim removed 4 bases at V and 2 bases at J, leaving 4 bases unmatched. This CDR3 is 14 amino acids long. Germline CDR1 LGHNA, CDR2 YSLEER.

The J gene is TRBJ1-6, the V gene TRBV9, with D perhaps matching TRBD1 (5 bases). The V gene's germline CDR1 is SGDLS and CDR2 YYNGEE. The ends were cut back, 3 bases at V and 13 bases at J, with 20 bases in the middle. The CDR3 has 15 amino acids. CDR3 sequence reads: CASSDFGTPSGPLHF. CDR3 DNA sequence: TGTGCCAGCAGCGACTTCGGGACTCCATCGGGTCCCCTCCACTTT. Supplemented by reference TRBV9 and TRBJ1-6, the full variable domain reads DSGVTQTPKHLITATGQRVTLRCSPRSGDLSVYWYQQSLDQGLQFLIQYYNGEERAKGNILERFSAQQFPDLHSELNLSSLELGDSALYFCASSDFGTPSGPLHFGNGTRLTVT.

The chain couples TRBV9 to TRBJ2-5; 9 bases are a match to TRBD1. V lost 4 bases and J lost 5; bases outside the gene matches: 9. Germline CDR1 is SGDLS and CDR2 is YYNGEE. The CDR3 is made up of 15 amino acids. CDR3 DNA sequence: TGTGCCAGCAGCCCTAGTGGACAGGGGAGGGAGACCCAGTACTTC. Its translation is CASSPSGQGRETQYF.

The gene calls are TRBV6-1 and TRBJ2-3; 8 positions agree with TRBD1. The germline V gene encodes CDR1 MNHNS and CDR2 SASEGT. The CDR3 runs to 14 residues. V was clipped by 6 bases and J by 3 bases; unmatched bases: 5. In nucleotides, the CDR3 is TGTGCCAGCAGCCTCAGGGGGCGGACAGATACGCAGTATTTT. Protein: CASSLRGRTDTQYF.

The chain links TRBV9 to TRBJ1-3; D is perhaps TRBD1 (5 bases). Looked up from germline, CDR1 is SGDLS and CDR2 is YYNGEE. CDR3 size: 17 residues. Trimming removed 0 bases at V and 0 bases at J, with 13 bases between. The CDR3 sequence: CASSVGMVGLSGNTIYF. The CDR3 DNA sequence: TGTGCCAGCAGCGTAGGTATGGTGGGGCTCTCTGGAAACACCATATATTTT.

The chain employs TRBV7-8 and TRBJ2-1; TRBD2 aligns across 9 bases. The CDR3 is 16 residues long. CDR1 is SGHVS, CDR2 FQNEAQ, per germline. Trimming cost V 5 bases and J 10 bases; bases outside gene matches: 15. DNA for the CDR3: TGTGCCAGCAGCCGCGCCTGGGCTAGCGGGGAGGACGAGCAGTTCTTC. Its translation is CASSRAWASGEDEQFF.

The V gene is TRBV6-6, the J gene TRBJ2-3, with D possibly matching TRBD2 (5 bases). The CDR3 runs to 12 residues. The germline gives CDR1 MNHNY, CDR2 SVGAGI (reference sequence). The V gene lost 7 bases and the J gene lost 4 bases, with 9 bases spanning the gap. The CDR3 coding sequence is TGTGCCAGCAATGCCGGGGCAGATACGCAGTATTTT. It yields the protein CASNAGADTQYF.

This sequence joins TRBV13 and TRBJ1-5; TRBD1 agrees at 11 bases. The germline CDR1 and CDR2 sequences are PRHDT and FYEKMQ (reference sequence). The V and J ends lost 4 bases and 2 bases, in that order; junction bases with no gene match: 10. The CDR3 covers 18 residues. This chain's CDR3 is CASSSTGTGGFGNQPQHF. DNA for the CDR3: TGTGCCAGCAGCTCAACCGGGACAGGGGGGTTTGGCAATCAGCCCCAGCATTTT.

V gene TRBV29-1 combines with J gene TRBJ2-5; 7 bases map to TRBD1. V lost 4 bases, J lost 5 bases, and 4 bases stayed unmatched. The germline gives CDR1 SQVTM, CDR2 ANQGSEA. This CDR3 has 12 amino acids. The CDR3 DNA reads as TGCAGCGTTGGACAGGGCGGGGAGACCCAGTACTTC. It specifies CSVGQGGETQYF.

V and J are TRBV6-1 and TRBJ1-4, with 7 nucleotides matching TRBD1. This CDR3 spans 14 amino acids. Looked up from germline, CDR1 is MNHNS and CDR2 is SASEGT. The ends lost 4 bases at V and 6 bases at J; junction bases unmatched: 5. This chain's CDR3 is CASSGQGSYEKLFF. CDR3 sequence (DNA): TGTGCCAGCAGTGGACAGGGCTCATATGAAAAACTGTTTTTT.

This chain joins TRBV6-1 and TRBJ2-7; no clear D. Germline lookup yields CDR1 MNHNS and CDR2 SASEGT. Trimming shortened V by 6 bases and J by 1 base, and 4 bases separated the two germline ends. The CDR3 runs to 11 residues. CDR3 amino acids: CASRASYEQYF. DNA of the CDR3: TGTGCCAGCAGAGCGTCCTACGAGCAGTACTTC.

The gene calls are TRBV4-2 and TRBJ1-5; TRBD1 matches at 8 bases. CDR3 size: 16 residues. The junction had 6 bases not matched to a gene; V was cut back by 0 bases and J by 5 bases. Germline V lookup: CDR1 LGHNA, CDR2 YNFKEQ. The CDR3, as DNA: TGTGCCAGCAGCCAAGAGTTGGGACAGGCGTATCAGCCCCAGCATTTT. It encodes CASSQELGQAYQPQHF.

The chain joins TRBV6-1 to TRBJ1-5; a possible D gene is TRBD1 (5 bases). CDR1 and CDR2 from the germline V gene are MNHNS and SASEGT. Trimming left V 6 bases short and J 5 bases short, with 17 bases between. The length of the CDR3 is 15 residues. This chain's CDR3 is CASSHGLGGDQPQHF. CDR3 in DNA: TGTGCCAGCAGCCACGGCTTGGGGGGTGATCAGCCCCAGCATTTT.

This clone is a singleton in its sample. This sequence joins TRBV19 and TRBJ2-3; 7 positions match TRBD2. The CDR3 spans 12 residues. V was pared by 10 bases and J by 2 bases, with 3 bases of the junction left unmatched. Germline-derived CDR1 and CDR2 are LNHDA and SQIVND (reference sequence). CDR3: CAKAGDTDTQYF. The CDR3 region has the DNA TGTGCCAAGGCGGGGGACACAGATACGCAGTATTTT.

The gene calls are TRBV13 and TRBJ2-2; no definite D call. V was pared by 1 base and J by 4 bases, with 10 bases between. CDR1 and CDR2 (germline): PRHDT, FYEKMQ (reference sequence). CDR3 size: 15 residues. The CDR3 sequence is CASSLAGETTGELFF. The DNA for the CDR3 is TGTGCCAGCAGCTTAGCAGGCGAGACCACCGGGGAGCTGTTTTTT.

This clone has just a few counts. The V and J genes are TRBV7-9 and TRBJ2-7, with D unclear. CDR1 and CDR2 from the germline V gene are SEHNR and FQNEAQ (reference sequence). Trimming stripped 8 bases from V and 4 bases from J, with 3 bases between. The CDR3 runs to 9 residues. For the CDR3, the DNA is TGTGCCAGCCGGTACGAGCAGTACTTC. This codes for CASRYEQYF.

This chain links TRBV4-1 with TRBJ2-1; 7 nucleotides match TRBD1. The germline gives CDR1 MGHRA, CDR2 YSYEKL. Trimming removed 3 bases from V and 4 bases from J; junction bases left unmatched: 12. This CDR3 comprises 17 residues. The CDR3 protein is CASSQGQQGPQYNEQFF. In DNA form, the CDR3 reads TGCGCCAGCAGCCAGGGTCAACAGGGGCCTCAATACAATGAGCAGTTCTTC.

This clone was picked up one time. The chain has TRBV6-5 and TRBJ1-2; possible D gene TRBD1, 6 bases. The V gene lost 2 bases and the J gene lost 7 bases, with 17 bases spanning the gap. CDR3 length equals 15 residues. Germline loops: CDR1 MNHEY, CDR2 SVGAGI. CDR3 sequence: CASSYLAGGASGYTF. CDR3 DNA sequence: TGTGCCAGCAGTTACCTTGCGGGGGGCGCATCTGGCTACACCTTC.

The chain recombines TRBV7-9 with TRBJ1-1; D gene unclear. CDR1 and CDR2 from the germline V gene are SEHNR and FQNEAQ (reference sequence). Trimming pared 2 bases from V and 2 bases from J, leaving 12 bases between. This CDR3 contains 15 residues. CDR3 sequence (DNA): TGTGCCAGCAGCTTATCGGTTCAGCGCAACACTGAAGCTTTCTTT. Its translation is CASSLSVQRNTEAFF.

The rearrangement links TRBV6-5 to TRBJ2-5; the D gene is possibly TRBD2 (5 bases). The V gene's germline CDR1 is MNHEY and CDR2 SVGAGI. V shed 7 bases and J shed 5 bases, with 20 bases lying between them. CDR3 length: 15 amino acids. The CDR3 sequence: CASTSGGDFWETQYF. DNA of the CDR3: TGTGCCAGCACGAGCGGCGGCGATTTTTGGGAGACCCAGTACTTC.

The V gene is TRBV6-1, the J gene TRBJ1-4, with D perhaps TRBD1 (6 bases). Germline V CDR1 and CDR2: MNHNS, SASEGT. V lost 3 bases, J lost 6 bases, and 8 bases lay in between. The CDR3 has 13 amino acids. The CDR3 DNA reads as TGTGCCAGCAGTGAGGCAGGGGATGAAAAACTGTTTTTT. Translated: CASSEAGDEKLFF.

V usage is TRBV7-9 and J usage is TRBJ2-7, with D possibly being TRBD2 (5 bases). Trimming removed 2 bases from V and 1 base from J, with 15 bases in between. CDR1 SEHNR and CDR2 FQNEAQ come from the germline V gene (reference sequence). The CDR3 totals 16 residues. CDR3 nucleotide sequence: TGTGCCAGCAGCTTAATAGTGGGAGAGACTTCCTACGAGCAGTACTTC. Translation: CASSLIVGETSYEQYF.

The chain couples TRBV5-4 to TRBJ2-7; 7 bases are a match to TRBD1. Germline V gene data show CDR1 as SGHNT and CDR2 as YYREEE (reference sequence). The CDR3 sequence is 14 residues long. The trim removed 1 base at V and 4 bases at J, leaving 5 bases unmatched. DNA of the CDR3: TGTGCCAGCAGCTTGACCGACAGGGATTACGAGCAGTACTTC. Its protein product is CASSLTDRDYEQYF. The full variable domain, rest sourced from reference TRBV5-4 and TRBJ2-7, is ETGVTQSPTHLIKTRGQQVTLRCSSQSGHNTVSWYQQALGQGPQFIFQYYREEENGRGNFPPRFSGLQFPNYSSELNVNALELDDSALYLCASSLTDRDYEQYFGPGTRLTVT.

This clone occurred once. The chain combines TRBV6-5 with TRBJ2-5; 7 bases align to TRBD1. With the DNA end fitting TRBJ2-7 better, the J assignment may be wrong. Per the germline V gene, CDR1 is MNHEY and CDR2 is SVGAGI. The CDR3 sequence is 15 residues long. This chain's CDR3 is CASSFATGPGYEQYF. The CDR3 nucleotides are TGTGCCAGCAGTTTCGCGACAGGGCCGGGCTACGAGCAGTACTTC.

The chain carries TRBV5-1 and TRBJ2-7; maybe TRBD1 (5 bases). The CDR3 length is 14 residues. Germline V lookup: CDR1 SGHRS, CDR2 YFSETQ. Trimming cost V 5 bases and J 2 bases, with 14 bases left between them. In nucleotides, the CDR3 is TGCGCCAGCAGGACACGGTCAGGGCCCTACGAGCAGTACTTC. As protein: CASRTRSGPYEQYF.

This CDR3 reads CASSERRGQETQYF. The CDR3 nucleotides are TGTGCCAGCAGTGAACGGCGGGGCCAAGAGACCCAGTACTTC. The chain has TRBV2 and TRBJ2-5, with D possibly TRBD2 on 6 matching bases. The CDR3 consists of 14 residues. V dropped 2 bases and J dropped 1 base, with 8 bases sitting between them. Germline assignment: CDR1 SNHLY and CDR2 FYNNEI. Drawing the rest from reference TRBV2 and TRBJ2-5, the complete variable domain is EPEVTQTPSHQVTQMGQEVILRCVPISNHLYFYWYRQILGQKVEFLVSFYNNEISEKSEIFDDQFSVERPDGSNFTLKIRSTKLEDSAMYFCASSERRGQETQYFGPGTRLLVL.

The chain combines TRBV27 with TRBJ2-1; 7 positions agree with TRBD1. Per germline, CDR1 MNHEY and CDR2 SMNVEV (reference sequence). The V segment lost 4 bases and the J segment 9 bases; nucleotides outside the gene matches: 6. The CDR3 spans 13 residues. Here the CDR3 reads CASSSGQVREQFF. In DNA form, the CDR3 reads TGTGCCAGCAGTTCCGGACAGGTTCGTGAGCAGTTCTTC.